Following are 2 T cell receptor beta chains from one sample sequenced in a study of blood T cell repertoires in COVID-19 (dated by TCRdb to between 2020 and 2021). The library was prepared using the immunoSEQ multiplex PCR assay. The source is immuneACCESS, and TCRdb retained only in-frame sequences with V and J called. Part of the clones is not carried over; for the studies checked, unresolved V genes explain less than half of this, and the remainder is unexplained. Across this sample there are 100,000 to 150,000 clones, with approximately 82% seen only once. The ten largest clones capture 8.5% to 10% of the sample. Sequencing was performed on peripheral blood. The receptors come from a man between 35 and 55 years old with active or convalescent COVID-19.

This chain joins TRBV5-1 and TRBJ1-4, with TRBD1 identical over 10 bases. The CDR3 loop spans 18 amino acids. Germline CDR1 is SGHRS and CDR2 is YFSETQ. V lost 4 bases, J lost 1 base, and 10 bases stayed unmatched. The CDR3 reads CASSLGTGAYQTNEKLFF. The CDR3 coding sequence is TGCGCCAGCAGCCTCGGGACAGGGGCCTACCAAACTAATGAAAAACTGTTTTTT.

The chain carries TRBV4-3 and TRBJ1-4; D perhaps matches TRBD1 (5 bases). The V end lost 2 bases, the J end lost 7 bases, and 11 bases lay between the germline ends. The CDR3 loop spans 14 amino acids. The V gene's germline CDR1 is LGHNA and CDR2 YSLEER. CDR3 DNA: TGCGCCAGCAGCCAATCCAGGGTGGCTGAAAAACTGTTTTTT. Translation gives CASSQSRVAEKLFF.